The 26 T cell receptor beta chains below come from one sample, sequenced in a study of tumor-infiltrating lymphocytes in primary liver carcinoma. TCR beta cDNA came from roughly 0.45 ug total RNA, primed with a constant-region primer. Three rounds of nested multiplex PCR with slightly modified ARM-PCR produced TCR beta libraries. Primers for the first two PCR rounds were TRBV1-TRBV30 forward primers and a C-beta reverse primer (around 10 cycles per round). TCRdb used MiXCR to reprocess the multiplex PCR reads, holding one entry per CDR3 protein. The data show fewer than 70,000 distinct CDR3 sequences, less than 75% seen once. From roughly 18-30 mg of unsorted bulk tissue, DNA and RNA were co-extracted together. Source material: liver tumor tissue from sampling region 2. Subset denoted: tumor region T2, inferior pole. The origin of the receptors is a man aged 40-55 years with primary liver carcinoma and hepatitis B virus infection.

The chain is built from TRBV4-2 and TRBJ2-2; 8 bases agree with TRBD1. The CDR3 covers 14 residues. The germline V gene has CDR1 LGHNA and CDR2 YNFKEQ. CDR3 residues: CISSTGGYTGELFF. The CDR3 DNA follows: TGTATCAGCAGCACAGGGGGTTACACCGGGGAGCTGTTTTTT.

The CDR3, as DNA: TGTGCCAGCAGCTCTCGACAGGGGGCTGGGGAGCAGTACTTC. This codes for CASSSRQGAGEQYF. The rearrangement uses TRBV11-2 and TRBJ2-7; TRBD1 aligns across 10 bases. The germline V gene has CDR1 SGHAT and CDR2 FQNNGV. V was pared by 4 bases and J by 7 bases, with 7 bases of the junction left unmatched. The CDR3 totals 14 residues.

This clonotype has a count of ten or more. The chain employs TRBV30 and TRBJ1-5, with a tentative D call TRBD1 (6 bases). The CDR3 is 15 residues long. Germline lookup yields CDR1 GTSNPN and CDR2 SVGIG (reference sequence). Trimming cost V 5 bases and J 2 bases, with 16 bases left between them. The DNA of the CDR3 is TGTGCCTGGGCCCTCGCGGGGGGCCGCAATCAGCCCCAGCATTTT. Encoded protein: CAWALAGGRNQPQHF.

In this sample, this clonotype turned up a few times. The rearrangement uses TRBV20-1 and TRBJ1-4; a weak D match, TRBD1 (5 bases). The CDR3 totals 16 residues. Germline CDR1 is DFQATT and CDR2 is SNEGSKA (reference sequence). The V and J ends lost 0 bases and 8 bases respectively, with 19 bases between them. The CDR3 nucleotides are TGCAGTGCTAGAGAGGGGAGGGGTTTGAATGTGGAAAAACTGTTTTTT. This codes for CSAREGRGLNVEKLFF.

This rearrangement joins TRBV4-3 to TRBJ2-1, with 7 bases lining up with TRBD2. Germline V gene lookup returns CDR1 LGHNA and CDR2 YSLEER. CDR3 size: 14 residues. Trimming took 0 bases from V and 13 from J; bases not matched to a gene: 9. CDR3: CASSQDPSTSSQFF. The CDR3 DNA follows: TGCGCCAGCAGCCAAGATCCCTCGACTAGCTCCCAGTTCTTC.

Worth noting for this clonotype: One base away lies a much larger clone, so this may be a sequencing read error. The CDR3 coding sequence is TGCAGCGTTTGGATGGCTCAAACGTCCTACGAGCAGTACTTC. It codes for CSVWMAQTSYEQYF. The chain has TRBV29-1 and TRBJ2-7; D remains unclear. V was shortened by 5 bases and J by 1 base, with 15 bases between the two germline ends. The CDR3 sequence is 14 residues long. CDR1 is SQVTM, CDR2 ANQGSEA, per germline.

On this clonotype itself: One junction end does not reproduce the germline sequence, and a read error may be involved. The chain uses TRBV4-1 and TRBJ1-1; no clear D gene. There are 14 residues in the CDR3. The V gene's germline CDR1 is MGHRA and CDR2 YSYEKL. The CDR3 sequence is CASSQGLVAHEAFF. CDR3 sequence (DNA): TGTGCCAGCAGCCAAGGCCTAGTGGCGCATGAAGCTTTCTTT.

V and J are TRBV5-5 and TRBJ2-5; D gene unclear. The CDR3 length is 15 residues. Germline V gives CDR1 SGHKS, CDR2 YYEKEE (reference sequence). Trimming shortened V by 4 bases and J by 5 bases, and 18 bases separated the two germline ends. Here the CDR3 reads CASSMESDPRETQYF. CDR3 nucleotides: TGTGCCAGCAGCATGGAATCAGACCCTAGGGAGACCCAGTACTTC.

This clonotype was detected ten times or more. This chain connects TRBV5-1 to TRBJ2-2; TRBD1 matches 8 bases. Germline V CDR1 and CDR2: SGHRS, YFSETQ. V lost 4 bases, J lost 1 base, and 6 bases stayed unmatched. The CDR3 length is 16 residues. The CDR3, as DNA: TGCGCCAGCAGCCTAGCCGGGACAGGGAACACCGGGGAGCTGTTTTTT. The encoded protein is CASSLAGTGNTGELFF.

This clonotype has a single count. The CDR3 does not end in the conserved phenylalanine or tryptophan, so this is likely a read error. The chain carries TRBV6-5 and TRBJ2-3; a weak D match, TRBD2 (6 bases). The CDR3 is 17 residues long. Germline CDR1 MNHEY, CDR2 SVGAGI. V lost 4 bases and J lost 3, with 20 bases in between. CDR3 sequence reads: CASSSLPLSGWTDTQYY. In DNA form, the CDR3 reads TGTGCCAGCAGTTCACTCCCCCTAAGCGGGTGGACAGATACGCAGTATTAT.

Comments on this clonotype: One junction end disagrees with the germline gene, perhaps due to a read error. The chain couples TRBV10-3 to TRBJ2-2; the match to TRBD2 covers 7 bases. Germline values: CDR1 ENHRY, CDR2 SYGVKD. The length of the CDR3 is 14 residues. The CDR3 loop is CTIGERDDTGELFF. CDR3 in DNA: TGTACCATCGGGGAGCGGGATGACACCGGGGAGCTGTTTTTT.

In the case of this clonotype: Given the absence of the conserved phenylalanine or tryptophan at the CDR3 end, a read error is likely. The CDR3 protein is CASRTGGTTEAFS. CDR3 nucleotides: TGTGCCAGCAGGACAGGGGGGACTACTGAAGCTTTCTCT. This chain links TRBV6-6 with TRBJ1-1; 9 bases are a match to TRBD1. The germline gives CDR1 MNHNY, CDR2 SVGAGI (reference sequence). The CDR3 runs to 13 residues. V trimming: 6 bases; J trimming: 5 bases; junction bases outside the gene matches: 4.

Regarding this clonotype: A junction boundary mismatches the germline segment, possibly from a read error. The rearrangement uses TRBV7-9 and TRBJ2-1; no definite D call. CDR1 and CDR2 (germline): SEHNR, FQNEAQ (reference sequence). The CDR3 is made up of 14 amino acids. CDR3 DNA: TGTGCCAGCAGCTTAGGAAATACATGCGATGAACAGTTCTTC. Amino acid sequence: CASSLGNTCDEQFF. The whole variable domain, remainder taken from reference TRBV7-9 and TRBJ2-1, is DTGVSQNPRHKITKRGQNVTFRCDPISEHNRLYWYRQTLGQGPEFLTYFQNEAQLEKSRLLSDRFSAERPKGSFSTLEIQRTEQGDSAMYLCASSLGNTCDEQFFGPGTRLTVL.

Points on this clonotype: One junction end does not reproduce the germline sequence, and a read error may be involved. The CDR3 protein is CASSQEYGQGFWNEAFF. The DNA for the CDR3 is TGTGCCAGTAGCCAAGAGTACGGGCAGGGTTTTTGGAATGAAGCTTTCTTT. The rearrangement links TRBV4-2 to TRBJ1-1; possible D gene TRBD1, 5 bases. The CDR3 contains 17 residues. CDR1 is LGHNA and CDR2 is YNFKEQ in the germline V gene.

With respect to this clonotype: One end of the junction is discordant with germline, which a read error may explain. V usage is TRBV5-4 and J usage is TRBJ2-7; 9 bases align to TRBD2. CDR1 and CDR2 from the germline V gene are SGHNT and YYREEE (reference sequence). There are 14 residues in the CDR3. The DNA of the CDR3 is TGTGCCAACAGCGTTAGCGGGAGTTCCTACGAGCAGTACTTC. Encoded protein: CANSVSGSSYEQYF.

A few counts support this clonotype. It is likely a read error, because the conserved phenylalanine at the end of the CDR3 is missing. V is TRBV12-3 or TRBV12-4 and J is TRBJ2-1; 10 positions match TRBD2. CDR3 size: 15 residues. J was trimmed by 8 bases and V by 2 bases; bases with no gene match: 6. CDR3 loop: CASSLQAGGPHEQFV. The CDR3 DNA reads TGTGCCAGCAGTTTACAAGCGGGAGGGCCCCATGAGCAGTTCGTC.

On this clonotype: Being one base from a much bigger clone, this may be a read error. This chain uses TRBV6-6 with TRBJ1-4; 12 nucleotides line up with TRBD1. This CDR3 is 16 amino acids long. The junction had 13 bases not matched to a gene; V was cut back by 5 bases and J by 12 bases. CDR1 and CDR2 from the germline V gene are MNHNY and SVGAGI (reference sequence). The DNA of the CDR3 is TGTGCCAGCAGTAACCGGGACAGGGGGCGAGGCGAAGAACTGTTTTTT. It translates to CASSNRDRGRGEELFF.

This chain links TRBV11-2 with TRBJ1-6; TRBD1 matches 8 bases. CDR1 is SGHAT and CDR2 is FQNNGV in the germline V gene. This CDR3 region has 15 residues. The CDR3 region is CASSLEWTGYSPLHF. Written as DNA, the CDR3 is TGTGCTAGTAGCTTAGAGTGGACAGGGTATTCACCCCTCCACTTT.

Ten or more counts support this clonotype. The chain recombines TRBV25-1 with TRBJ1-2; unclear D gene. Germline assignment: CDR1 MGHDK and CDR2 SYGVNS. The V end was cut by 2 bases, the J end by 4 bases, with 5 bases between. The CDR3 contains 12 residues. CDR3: CASSENSYGYTF. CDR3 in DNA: TGTGCCAGCAGTGAAAACAGCTATGGCTACACCTTC.

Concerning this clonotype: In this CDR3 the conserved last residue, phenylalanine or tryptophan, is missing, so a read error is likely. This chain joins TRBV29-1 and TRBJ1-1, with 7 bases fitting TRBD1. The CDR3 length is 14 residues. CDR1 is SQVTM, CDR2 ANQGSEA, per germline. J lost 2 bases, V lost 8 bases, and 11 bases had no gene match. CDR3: CSTVQGGLNTEAFL. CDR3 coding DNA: TGCAGCACTGTCCAGGGGGGACTAAACACTGAAGCTTTCCTT.

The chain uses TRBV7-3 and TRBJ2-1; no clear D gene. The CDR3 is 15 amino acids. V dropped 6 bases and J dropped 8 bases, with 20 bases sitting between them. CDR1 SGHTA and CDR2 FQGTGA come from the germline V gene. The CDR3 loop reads CASSLLLSRLDEQFF. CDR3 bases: TGTGCCAGCAGTTTATTGCTTAGCCGCCTTGATGAGCAGTTCTTC.

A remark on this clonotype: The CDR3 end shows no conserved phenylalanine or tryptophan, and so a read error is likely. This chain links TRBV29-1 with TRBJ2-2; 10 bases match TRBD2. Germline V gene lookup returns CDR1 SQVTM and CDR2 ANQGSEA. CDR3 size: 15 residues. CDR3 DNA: TGCAGTGTTGGGACTAGCGCGGCGAACACCGGGGAGCTGTTTTCT. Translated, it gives CSVGTSAANTGELFS.

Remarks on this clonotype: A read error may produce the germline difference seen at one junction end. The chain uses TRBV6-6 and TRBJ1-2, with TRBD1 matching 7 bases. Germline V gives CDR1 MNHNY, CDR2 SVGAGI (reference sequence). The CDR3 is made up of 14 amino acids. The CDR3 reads CASSPDRDFYRYTF. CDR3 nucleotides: TGTGCCAGCAGCCCCGACAGGGACTTCTATCGCTACACCTTC.

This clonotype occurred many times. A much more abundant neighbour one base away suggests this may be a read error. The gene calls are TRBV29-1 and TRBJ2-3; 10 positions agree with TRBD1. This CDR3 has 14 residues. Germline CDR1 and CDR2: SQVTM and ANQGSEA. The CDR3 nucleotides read TGCAACGTTTCCGGGACAGGGGCGTCAGATACGCAGTATTTT. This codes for CNVSGTGASDTQYF.

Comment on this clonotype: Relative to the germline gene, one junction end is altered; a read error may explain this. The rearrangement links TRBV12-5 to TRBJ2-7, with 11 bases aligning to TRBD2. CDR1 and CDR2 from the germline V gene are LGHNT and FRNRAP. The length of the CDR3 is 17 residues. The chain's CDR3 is CTSRHILAGAVSYEQYF. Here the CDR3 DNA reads TGTACTAGTCGGCATATACTAGCGGGAGCGGTTAGCTACGAGCAGTACTTC.

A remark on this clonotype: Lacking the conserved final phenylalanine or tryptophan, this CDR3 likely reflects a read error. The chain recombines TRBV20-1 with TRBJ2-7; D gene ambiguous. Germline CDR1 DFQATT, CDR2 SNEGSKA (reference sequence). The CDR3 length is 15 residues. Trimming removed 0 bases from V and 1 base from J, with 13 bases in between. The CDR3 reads CSARDPNGWSYEQYI. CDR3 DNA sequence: TGCAGTGCTAGAGACCCGAACGGGTGGTCCTACGAGCAGTACATC.